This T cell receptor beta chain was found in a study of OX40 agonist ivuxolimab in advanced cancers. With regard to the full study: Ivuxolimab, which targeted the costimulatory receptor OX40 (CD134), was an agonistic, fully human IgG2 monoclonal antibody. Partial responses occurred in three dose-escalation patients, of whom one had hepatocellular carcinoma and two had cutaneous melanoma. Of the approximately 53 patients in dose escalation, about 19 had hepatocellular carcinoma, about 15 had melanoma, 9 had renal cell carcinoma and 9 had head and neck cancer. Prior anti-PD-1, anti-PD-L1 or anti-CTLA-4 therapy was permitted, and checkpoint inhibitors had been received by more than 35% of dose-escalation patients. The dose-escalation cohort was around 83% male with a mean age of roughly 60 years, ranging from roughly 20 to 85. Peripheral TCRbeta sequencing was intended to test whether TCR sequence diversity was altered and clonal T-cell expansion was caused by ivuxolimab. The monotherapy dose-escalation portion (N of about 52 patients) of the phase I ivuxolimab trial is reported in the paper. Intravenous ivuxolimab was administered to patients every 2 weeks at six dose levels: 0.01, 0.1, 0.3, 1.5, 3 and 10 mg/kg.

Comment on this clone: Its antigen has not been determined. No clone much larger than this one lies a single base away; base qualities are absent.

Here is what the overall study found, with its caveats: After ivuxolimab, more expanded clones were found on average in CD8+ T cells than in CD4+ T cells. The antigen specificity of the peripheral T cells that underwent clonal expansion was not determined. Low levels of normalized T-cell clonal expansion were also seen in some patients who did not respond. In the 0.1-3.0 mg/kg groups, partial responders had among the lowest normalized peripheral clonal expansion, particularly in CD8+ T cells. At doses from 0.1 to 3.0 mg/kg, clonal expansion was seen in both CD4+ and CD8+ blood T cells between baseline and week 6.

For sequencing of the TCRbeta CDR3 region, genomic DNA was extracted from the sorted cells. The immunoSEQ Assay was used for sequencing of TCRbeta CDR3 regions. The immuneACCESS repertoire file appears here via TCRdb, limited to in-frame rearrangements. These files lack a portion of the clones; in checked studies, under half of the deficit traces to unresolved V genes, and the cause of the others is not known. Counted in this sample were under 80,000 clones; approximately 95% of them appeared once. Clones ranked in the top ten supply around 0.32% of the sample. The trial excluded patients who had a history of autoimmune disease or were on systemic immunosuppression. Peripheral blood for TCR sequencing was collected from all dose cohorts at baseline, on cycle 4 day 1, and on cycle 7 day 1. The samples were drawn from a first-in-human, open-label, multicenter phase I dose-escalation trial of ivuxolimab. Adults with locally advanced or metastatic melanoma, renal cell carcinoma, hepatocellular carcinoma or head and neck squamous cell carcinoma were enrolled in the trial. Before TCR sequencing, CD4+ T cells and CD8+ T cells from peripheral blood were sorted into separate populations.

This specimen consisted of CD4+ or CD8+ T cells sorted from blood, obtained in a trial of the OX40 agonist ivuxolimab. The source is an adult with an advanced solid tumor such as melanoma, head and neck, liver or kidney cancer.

The DNA sequence is as follows: TGTGCCTGGAGTGTTCAGAGGAGCTCTGGAAACACCATATATTTT. Its translation reads: CAWSVQRSSGNTIYF. Recombination joined TRBV30 with TRBJ1-3, with no D gene named confidently. Via the germline V gene (reference sequence), CDR1 is GTSNPN and CDR2 SVGIG. The germline ends are 9 bases apart after V is trimmed by 0 bases and J by 0 bases. Spanning cysteine to phenylalanine, the CDR3 consists of 15 amino acids. Only CDR3 DNA is held: 45 bases, read in frame from base 1.